Shown below are 10 T cell receptor beta chains from a single sample sequenced in a study of cytomegalovirus exposure and HLA in healthy donors. In the PCR, 60 Vbeta and 13 Jbeta primers were used. The assay was immunoSEQ multiplex PCR, and TCRdb's table has in-frame clones only and misses some. The sample yields approximately 150,000 clones, just under 80% seen once. The sample was PBMCs. The receptors here all came from a woman between 50 and 59 years old in good health and CMV-seropositive.

In DNA form, the CDR3 reads TGCGCCAGCAACCCTGGGTGGGGGGTAACAGATACGCAGTATTTT. Translation gives CASNPGWGVTDTQYF. The rearrangement joins TRBV10-2 to TRBJ2-3, with D possibly matching TRBD2 (6 bases). Germline V gives CDR1 WSHSY, CDR2 SAAADI. The CDR3 is made up of 15 amino acids. The ends were cut back, 7 bases at V and 3 bases at J, with 17 bases in the middle.

The chain combines TRBV11-3 with TRBJ2-5, with TRBD2 identical over 9 bases. The germline CDR1 and CDR2 sequences are SGHNT and YENEEA. The CDR3 runs to 14 residues. Trimming took 1 base from V and 5 from J; bases not matched to a gene: 2. CDR3 in DNA: TGTGCCAGCAGCTTAGGAGCGGGGGGTGAGACCCAGTACTTC. Its translation is CASSLGAGGETQYF. The full variable domain, its missing parts supplied by reference TRBV11-3 and TRBJ2-5, is EAGVVQSPRYKIIEKKQPVAFWCNPISGHNTLYWYLQNLGQGPELLIRYENEEAVDDSQLPKDRFSAERLKGVDSTLKIQPAELGDSAVYLCASSLGAGGETQYFGPGTRLLVL.

This clone occurred a few times. The J gene is TRBJ1-2, the V gene TRBV5-1; D is perhaps TRBD1 (5 bases). Looked up from germline, CDR1 is SGHRS and CDR2 is YFSETQ. Trimming took 9 bases from V and 5 from J, leaving 23 bases between them. The CDR3 runs to 15 residues. Written as DNA, the CDR3 is TGCGCCATCCATCGGGAGCAGGGTAGAGATTATGGCTACACCTTC. Amino acids: CAIHREQGRDYGYTF.

The DNA of the CDR3 is TGTGCCAGCAGCTTATCTCCGGGACTAGTTCGCAAGGGGACCTACAATGAGCAGTTCTTC. Protein sequence: CASSLSPGLVRKGTYNEQFF. The genes are TRBV7-8 and TRBJ2-1, with TRBD2 matching 8 bases. The germline CDR1 and CDR2 sequences are SGHVS and FQNEAQ. CDR3 size: 20 residues. The junction had 17 bases not matched to a gene; V was cut back by 2 bases and J by 2 bases.

The chain joins TRBV6-5 to TRBJ1-5, with unresolved D. Germline V gene lookup returns CDR1 MNHEY and CDR2 SVGAGI. The V end lost 6 bases, the J end lost 0 bases, and 9 bases lay between the germline ends. This CDR3 contains 14 residues. The CDR3 loop is CASSSLGSNQPQHF. The CDR3 coding sequence is TGTGCCAGCAGCTCACTTGGTAGCAATCAGCCCCAGCATTTT.

This clone was seen once. The chain couples TRBV4-1 to TRBJ1-5; perhaps TRBD1 as D (6 bases). CDR1 and CDR2 (germline): MGHRA, YSYEKL. Trimming pared 6 bases from V and 4 bases from J, leaving 10 bases between. This CDR3 is built from 13 residues. The CDR3 sequence: CASRVDSNQPQHF. The CDR3 nucleotides read TGCGCCAGCAGGGTGGACAGTAATCAGCCCCAGCATTTT.

As for this clone: Other DNA variants within this sample encode the same CDR3. The chain employs TRBV5-1 and TRBJ2-7, with 12 bases that match TRBD1. CDR1 is SGHRS, CDR2 YFSETQ, per germline. With 4 bases clipped from V and 6 bases from J, the junction kept 8 bases outside the gene matches. The CDR3 length is 15 residues. CDR3 coding DNA: TGCGCCAGCAGCCGTTTACCGGGACAGGGGGCCGAGCAGTACTTC. Translation gives CASSRLPGQGAEQYF.

J is TRBJ2-2 and V is TRBV9; no reliable D call. The CDR3 is made up of 17 amino acids. Per germline, CDR1 SGDLS and CDR2 YYNGEE. V gave up 4 bases and J gave up 0 bases, with 16 bases separating them. Here the CDR3 reads CASSPHPWASNTGELFF. CDR3 DNA: TGTGCCAGCAGCCCCCATCCCTGGGCCTCGAACACCGGGGAGCTGTTTTTT.

This chain links TRBV6-6 with TRBJ2-1; 10 positions match TRBD2. CDR3 length: 16 amino acids. Germline-derived CDR1 and CDR2 are MNHNY and SVGAGI (reference sequence). After removal of 2 bases from V and 7 bases from J, the junction contained 8 bases not matched to a gene. The CDR3 region is CASSYPPLAGRNEQFF. The CDR3 region has the DNA TGTGCCAGCAGTTACCCCCCACTAGCGGGGCGGAATGAGCAGTTCTTC.

In this sample, this clone turned up once. This rearrangement joins TRBV27 to TRBJ2-7; tentatively, D is TRBD1 (6 bases). The CDR3 consists of 15 residues. Deletions cut 0 bases from V and 7 bases from J, with 16 bases between. Germline lookup yields CDR1 MNHEY and CDR2 SMNVEV (reference sequence). DNA of the CDR3: TGTGCCAGCAGTTTATCCAGGGGCAGGGTCGGAGAGCAGTACTTC. Protein sequence: CASSLSRGRVGEQYF.